This passage covers 23 T cell receptor beta chains from one sample sequenced in a study of T cell responses to AZD1222 COVID-19 vaccine (dated by TCRdb to the early 2020s). Library method: the immunoSEQ multiplex PCR assay. Drawn from immuneACCESS, this table holds only the in-frame rearrangements with V and J called that TCRdb kept. Clones are partly lost; checked studies trace under half to an unresolved V gene and leave the rest unexplained. The sample table contains about 84,000 clones; only one count was recorded for roughly 85% of them. The top ten hold under 14% of the sample. The meaning of the sample's time point label: about 28 days (+/-7) after the second vaccine dose. This material consisted of peripheral blood, taken 28 days after the second AZD1222 dose. The receptor set was obtained from an adult who received the AZD1222 COVID-19 vaccine.

The chain uses TRBV10-3 and TRBJ2-5, with TRBD2 identical over 14 bases. This CDR3 spans 13 amino acids. Per germline, CDR1 ENHRY and CDR2 SYGVKD. After removal of 10 bases from V and 5 bases from J, the junction contained 3 bases not matched to a gene. This CDR3 is CATGLAGEETQYF. In DNA form, the CDR3 reads TGTGCCACGGGACTAGCGGGGGAGGAGACCCAGTACTTC.

The V gene is TRBV6-1, the J gene TRBJ1-4, with D unclear. V lost 4 bases to trimming and J lost 3 bases, with 15 bases between them. The CDR3 spans 16 residues. Germline V gene lookup returns CDR1 MNHNS and CDR2 SASEGT. CDR3 sequence (DNA): TGTGCCAGCAGTGTGCAGCTGACGGGTCCTAATGAAAAACTGTTTTTT. Amino acid sequence: CASSVQLTGPNEKLFF.

The V call is TRBV24-1, the J call TRBJ1-3, with a tentative D call TRBD1 (6 bases). This CDR3 has 13 residues. CDR1 and CDR2 from the germline V gene are KGHDR and SFDVKD. V shed 12 bases and J shed 2 bases, with 13 bases lying between them. The CDR3 nucleotides are TGTGCCTCTGAACCAGGGGCTGGAAACACCATATATTTT. Translation: CASEPGAGNTIYF.

This clone was seen only a few times. The genes are TRBV19 and TRBJ2-2; possibly TRBD2 for D (7 bases). The ends were cut back, 6 bases at V and 4 bases at J, with 15 bases in the middle. CDR1 LNHDA and CDR2 SQIVND come from the germline V gene (reference sequence). The CDR3 spans 15 residues. The CDR3 coding sequence is TGTGCCAGTAGCCTAAAGGGGGGGACCACCGGGGAGCTGTTTTTT. It translates to CASSLKGGTTGELFF.

V usage is TRBV4-3 and J usage is TRBJ1-1; TRBD1 matches at 9 bases. J was trimmed by 5 bases and V by 0 bases; bases with no gene match: 10. From germline, CDR1 is LGHNA and CDR2 YSLEER. CDR3 size: 17 residues. CDR3 protein: CASSQEFGGQGKTEAFF. The CDR3 DNA follows: TGCGCCAGCAGCCAAGAATTCGGGGGACAGGGAAAAACTGAAGCTTTCTTT.

The V gene is TRBV5-4, the J gene TRBJ2-7, with TRBD1 as a possible D gene (6 bases). V was clipped by 0 bases and J by 5 bases, with 9 bases between them. Germline loops: CDR1 SGHNT, CDR2 YYREEE (reference sequence). The CDR3 contains 13 residues. The CDR3, as DNA: TGTGCCAGCAGCTTGGCACAGGGAGACGAGCAGTACTTC. Translating it yields CASSLAQGDEQYF.

The V gene is TRBV25-1, the J gene TRBJ1-6; TRBD1 aligns across 9 bases. The V and J ends lost 1 base and 0 bases, in that order; junction bases with no gene match: 4. The CDR3 runs 18 residues. Germline-derived CDR1 and CDR2 are MGHDK and SYGVNS. CDR3 coding DNA: TGTGCCAGCAGTGAATGGGGACAGGGTAGCTCCTATAATTCACCCCTCCACTTT. This encodes CASSEWGQGSSYNSPLHF.

This clone turned up a few times. The chain has TRBV9 and TRBJ2-2; maybe TRBD2 (6 bases). Germline CDR1 is SGDLS and CDR2 is YYNGEE. The V end lost 3 bases, the J end lost 2 bases, and 14 bases lay between the germline ends. The length of the CDR3 is 16 residues. CDR3 DNA: TGTGCCAGCAGCGCGCCCGGGGGAACCAACACCGGGGAGCTGTTTTTT. This encodes CASSAPGGTNTGELFF. Full variable domain (rest looked up from reference TRBV9 and TRBJ2-2): DSGVTQTPKHLITATGQRVTLRCSPRSGDLSVYWYQQSLDQGLQFLIQYYNGEERAKGNILERFSAQQFPDLHSELNLSSLELGDSALYFCASSAPGGTNTGELFFGEGSRLTVL.

This chain links TRBV7-9 with TRBJ2-7; the match to TRBD1 covers 11 bases. The trim removed 5 bases at V and 5 bases at J, leaving 8 bases unmatched. Germline V CDR1 and CDR2: SEHNR, FQNEAQ (reference sequence). There are 15 residues in the CDR3. The CDR3 protein is CASSNGQGASHEQYF. CDR3 DNA sequence: TGTGCCAGCAGCAACGGACAGGGGGCGTCCCACGAGCAGTACTTC.

This chain joins TRBV18 and TRBJ1-4; TRBD1 matches 9 bases. The CDR3 has 16 amino acids. Germline-derived CDR1 and CDR2 are KGHSH and LQKENI. The ends lost 1 base at V and 7 bases at J; junction bases unmatched: 7. DNA of the CDR3: TGTGCCAGCTCACCACGGGGACAGGGTGTCGGTGAAAAACTGTTTTTT. This sequence encodes CASSPRGQGVGEKLFF.

V gene TRBV5-8 combines with J gene TRBJ2-5; D uncertain. Trimming removed 1 base from V and 2 bases from J, with 12 bases in between. The V gene's germline CDR1 is SGHTS and CDR2 YDEGEE. The CDR3 totals 15 residues. CDR3: CASSLNPGRQETQYF. Here the CDR3 DNA reads TGTGCCAGCAGCTTGAACCCAGGCAGGCAAGAGACCCAGTACTTC.

The rearrangement links TRBV27 to TRBJ1-5; a possible D gene is TRBD1 (6 bases). Germline CDR1 reads MNHEY; CDR2 reads SMNVEV (reference sequence). This CDR3 contains 18 residues. With 5 bases removed from V and 0 bases from J, the gap between germline ends came to 20 bases. CDR3: CASSPWTDLRVSNQPQHF. The DNA for the CDR3 is TGTGCCAGCAGTCCTTGGACAGACTTACGCGTTAGCAATCAGCCCCAGCATTTT.

The V call is TRBV4-1, the J call TRBJ1-1, with D possibly TRBD1 on 6 matching bases. Germline V CDR1 and CDR2: MGHRA, YSYEKL. Between the trimmed V and J ends, which lost 5 bases and 0 bases, there was a span of 25 bases. There are 19 residues in the CDR3. The CDR3 DNA is TGCGCCAGCAGCGACAGGTCCTGGGGGGGCCAAAGCATGAACACTGAAGCTTTCTTT. This codes for CASSDRSWGGQSMNTEAFF.

The chain couples TRBV10-3 to TRBJ2-3, with 8 nucleotides matching TRBD2. The ends lost 4 bases at V and 4 bases at J; junction bases unmatched: 13. This CDR3 region has 17 residues. Germline V lookup: CDR1 ENHRY, CDR2 SYGVKD. The CDR3 loop reads CAISGSSGTGRADTQYF. In DNA form, the CDR3 reads TGTGCCATCAGTGGTTCCTCCGGGACCGGGAGGGCAGATACGCAGTATTTT.

The rearrangement links TRBV7-2 to TRBJ1-3; D gene unclear. The germline V and J ends were trimmed by 5 bases and 0 bases, with 14 bases remaining between them. This CDR3 contains 16 residues. Germline V gives CDR1 SGHTA, CDR2 FQGNSA. Here the CDR3 reads CASSQQIQNSGNTIYF. CDR3 nucleotides: TGTGCCAGCAGCCAACAGATTCAGAACTCTGGAAACACCATATATTTT.

V gene TRBV29-1 combines with J gene TRBJ2-3; TRBD2 matches 11 bases. The CDR3 runs to 16 residues. CDR1 and CDR2 (germline): SQVTM, ANQGSEA. Germline trimming cut 8 bases from V and 1 base from J; bases unmatched to any gene: 11. CDR3 nucleotide sequence: TGCAGCATTAGCGGGGGGGACCAACTAGGCACAGATACGCAGTATTTT. As protein: CSISGGDQLGTDTQYF.

In its sample, this clone was seen a few times. This chain links TRBV12-3 or TRBV12-4 with TRBJ1-2, with no clear D. CDR3 length equals 12 residues. V was pared by 2 bases and J by 3 bases, with 4 bases between. The DNA of the CDR3 is TGTGCCAGCAGTTTATCGCACTATGGCTACACCTTC. Translated: CASSLSHYGYTF.

The chain recombines TRBV19 with TRBJ1-2; D perhaps matches TRBD1 (6 bases). This CDR3 region has 15 residues. Germline CDR1 is LNHDA and CDR2 is SQIVND (reference sequence). Deletions cut 6 bases from V and 0 bases from J, with 14 bases between. Here the CDR3 DNA reads TGTGCCAGTAGCAGGGGAGGGACAACTAACTATGGCTACACCTTC. Protein product: CASSRGGTTNYGYTF.

The V call is TRBV25-1, the J call TRBJ2-3; 7 positions agree with TRBD2. From germline, CDR1 is MGHDK and CDR2 SYGVNS. V lost 1 base and J lost 4; bases outside the gene matches: 8. The CDR3 has 16 amino acids. CDR3 sequence (DNA): TGTGCCAGCAGTGAATCATCCAGCGGGGAGTCAGATACGCAGTATTTT. It translates to CASSESSSGESDTQYF.

The rearrangement uses TRBV25-1 and TRBJ1-5; 7 nucleotides line up with TRBD1. Trimming removed 10 bases from V and 3 bases from J; junction bases left unmatched: 6. Germline assignment: CDR1 MGHDK and CDR2 SYGVNS. This CDR3 region has 13 residues. Here the CDR3 reads CATTRGDNQPQHF. In DNA form, the CDR3 reads TGTGCCACCACCAGGGGGGACAATCAGCCCCAGCATTTT.

This clone was recorded only once. The V and J genes are TRBV5-4 and TRBJ1-2; 7 nucleotides agree with TRBD1. The J segment lost 4 bases and the V segment lost 0 bases, leaving 9 bases of the junction unmatched. Germline values: CDR1 SGHNT, CDR2 YYREEE (reference sequence). There are 16 residues in the CDR3. The CDR3 loop is CASSLGGTARGYGYTF. The CDR3 DNA reads as TGTGCCAGCAGCTTGGGGGGGACAGCAAGGGGCTATGGCTACACCTTC. The variable domain in full, with the rest retrieved from reference TRBV5-4 and TRBJ1-2, is ETGVTQSPTHLIKTRGQQVTLRCSSQSGHNTVSWYQQALGQGPQFIFQYYREEENGRGNFPPRFSGLQFPNYSSELNVNALELDDSALYLCASSLGGTARGYGYTFGSGTRLTVV.

This clone showed up just once. The chain employs TRBV13 and TRBJ2-7; 7 nucleotides agree with TRBD2. CDR3 size: 15 residues. J gave up 2 bases and V 5 bases, and 9 bases lay outside the gene matches. The V gene's germline CDR1 is PRHDT and CDR2 FYEKMQ (reference sequence). The CDR3 DNA reads TGTGCCAGCAGCGAGGCCAGCGGGGTAACCTACGAGCAGTACTTC. It is translated as CASSEASGVTYEQYF.

V gene TRBV9 combines with J gene TRBJ1-2; the D gene is possibly TRBD1 (6 bases). From germline, CDR1 is SGDLS and CDR2 YYNGEE. This CDR3 has 15 residues. V gave up 4 bases and J gave up 0 bases, with 13 bases separating them. CDR3 region: CASSKRTDSNYGYTF. CDR3 nucleotide sequence: TGTGCCAGCAGCAAGAGGACAGACTCTAACTATGGCTACACCTTC.